A single T cell receptor (beta chain) is shown here with its context. Its antigen is unknown. With sequencing, the targeted depth ranged from 1 in 200,000 to 1 in 1 million T cells. Repertoires were generated with immunoSEQ multiplex PCR, while TCRdb's copy carries only in-frame clones and drops some. The sample records 50,000 to 70,000 clones, 54% being singletons. These data come from a study of cytotoxic CD8 clonotypes in ibrutinib-treated CLL. Study information: Overall, about 25 responses were partial and 2 complete; following median 68 months, around 15 patients stayed remitted and about 12 progressed.

Whole-study findings and limits: Public clonotypes, rarely seen, contracted or held steady on treatment. Against age-matched healthy donors, baseline clonality ran higher and tracked circulating CD8+ T-cell counts.

The origin of this receptor is a human donor with chronic lymphocytic leukemia. Sample: PBMCs, taken at disease progression, from a patient treated with ibrutinib.

The DNA for the CDR3 is TGTGCCAGCAGTGATGAAGGGGTTAGTGGTGCTTTCTTT. It is translated as CASSDEGVSGAFF. This sequence joins TRBV6-1 and TRBJ1-1; D is possibly TRBD1 (5 bases). This CDR3 comprises 13 residues. Germline values: CDR1 MNHNS, CDR2 SASEGT. V was shortened by 3 bases and J by 11 bases, with 16 bases between the two germline ends.